The 32 T cell receptor beta chains below all came from one sample that was sequenced in a study of blood T cell repertoires in COVID-19. Clones were read by immunoSEQ multiplex PCR, and TCRdb kept only the in-frame ones, dropping some. This repertoire shows 130,000 to 150,000 clones, approximately 88% found once; its top ten account for 1.5% to 2%. The sequenced sample consisted of peripheral blood. Source of these receptors: a woman in her forties or fifties with acute or convalescent COVID-19.

The chain employs TRBV5-4 and TRBJ1-2; maybe TRBD1 (6 bases). The V and J ends lost 5 bases and 2 bases respectively, with 13 bases between them. CDR1 and CDR2 (germline): SGHNT, YYREEE (reference sequence). The CDR3 length is 14 residues. The CDR3, as DNA: TGTGCCAGCAGGGAACAGGGTGAGAACTATGGCTACACCTTC. Amino acids: CASREQGENYGYTF. Drawing the rest from reference TRBV5-4 and TRBJ1-2, the complete variable domain is ETGVTQSPTHLIKTRGQQVTLRCSSQSGHNTVSWYQQALGQGPQFIFQYYREEENGRGNFPPRFSGLQFPNYSSELNVNALELDDSALYLCASREQGENYGYTFGSGTRLTVV.

This clone was observed once. V usage is TRBV19 and J usage is TRBJ2-5; 10 positions match TRBD1. Germline V CDR1 and CDR2: LNHDA, SQIVND (reference sequence). J was trimmed by 5 bases and V by 4 bases; bases with no gene match: 1. The CDR3 runs to 13 residues. CDR3 DNA sequence: TGTGCCAGTAGTAGGGACAGGGGCGAGACCCAGTACTTC. Protein product: CASSRDRGETQYF.

Details on this clone: A much larger clone is a single base away; this may be a read error. This chain links TRBV11-2 with TRBJ1-5; 9 bases are shared with TRBD1. CDR3 size: 17 residues. The V and J ends lost 0 bases and 5 bases, in that order; junction bases with no gene match: 8. Germline lookup yields CDR1 SGHAT and CDR2 FQNNGV. The chain's CDR3 is CASSLEGVGQGYQPQHF. The CDR3 bases are TGTGCCAGCAGCTTAGAAGGGGTGGGACAGGGATATCAGCCCCAGCATTTT.

The rearrangement joins TRBV4-1 to TRBJ1-5; unclear D gene. Trimming pared 1 base from V and 4 bases from J, leaving 5 bases between. The CDR3 length is 13 residues. CDR1 and CDR2 (germline): MGHRA, YSYEKL. The DNA for the CDR3 is TGCGCCAGCAGCCAAGTCGGGAATCAGCCCCAGCATTTT. Translated, it gives CASSQVGNQPQHF.

The sample holds one count of this clone. V and J are TRBV6-5 and TRBJ1-2; D uncertain. The CDR3 loop spans 13 amino acids. Trimming took 2 bases from V and 5 from J, leaving 9 bases between them. Germline CDR1 reads MNHEY; CDR2 reads SVGAGI. CDR3 nucleotides: TGTGCCAGCAGTTACGGGCAGAGATATGGCTACACCTTC. This translates into CASSYGQRYGYTF.

This chain uses TRBV25-1 with TRBJ2-7; D possibly corresponds to TRBD2 (5 bases). The CDR3 spans 13 residues. Germline assignment: CDR1 MGHDK and CDR2 SYGVNS. V shed 3 bases and J shed 3 bases, with 9 bases lying between them. CDR3 nucleotide sequence: TGTGCCAGCAGTGATTTGGCGGGCTACGAGCAGTACTTC. This translates into CASSDLAGYEQYF.

V and J are TRBV9 and TRBJ1-6; D possibly corresponds to TRBD1 (5 bases). Germline V gene lookup returns CDR1 SGDLS and CDR2 YYNGEE. The V end lost 4 bases, the J end lost 11 bases, and 16 bases lay between the germline ends. The CDR3 is 14 amino acids. CDR3 sequence (DNA): TGTGCCAGCAGCCGGGGGGACTCGGGGGCACCCCTCCACTTT. Protein: CASSRGDSGAPLHF.

V is TRBV5-1 and J is TRBJ2-7, with unresolved D. Germline assignment: CDR1 SGHRS and CDR2 YFSETQ. The ends were cut back, 2 bases at V and 3 bases at J, with 6 bases in the middle. The CDR3 spans 12 residues. DNA of the CDR3: TGCGCCAGCAGCTTAAACAGCTACGAGCAGTACTTC. Translation: CASSLNSYEQYF.

This chain connects TRBV10-1 to TRBJ1-3; D is unclear. This CDR3 contains 14 residues. Germline V CDR1 and CDR2: WNHNN, SYGVQD (reference sequence). V gave up 2 bases and J gave up 0 bases, with 5 bases separating them. CDR3 in amino acids: CASSEGSSGNTIYF. DNA of the CDR3: TGCGCCAGCAGTGAGGGCAGCTCTGGAAACACCATATATTTT.

This clone has at least ten counts. This chain uses TRBV6-1 with TRBJ2-7, with D unresolved. Germline loops: CDR1 MNHNS, CDR2 SASEGT. CDR3 length equals 12 residues. The V and J ends lost 1 base and 3 bases respectively, with 4 bases between them. The CDR3 region has the DNA TGTGCCAGCAGTGAAGGTAGCTACGAGCAGTACTTC. It is translated as CASSEGSYEQYF.

The chain is built from TRBV2 and TRBJ2-2, with 7 bases fitting TRBD2. V lost 8 bases to trimming and J lost 5 bases; unmatched junction nucleotides: 8. CDR3 length: 14 amino acids. Looked up from germline, CDR1 is SNHLY and CDR2 is FYNNEI. CDR3 in DNA: TGTGCCAGCCTGAGGCTAGCGGTGACCGGGGAGCTGTTTTTT. Encoded protein: CASLRLAVTGELFF.

The genes are TRBV5-8 and TRBJ1-6; the D gene is possibly TRBD1 (6 bases). Germline lookup yields CDR1 SGHTS and CDR2 YDEGEE. Trimming stripped 6 bases from V and 9 bases from J, with 19 bases between. CDR3 length equals 15 residues. The CDR3 DNA follows: TGTGCCAGCAACGTCCGGGGGGCCTCTGGTTCACCCCTCCACTTT. It codes for CASNVRGASGSPLHF.

The V call is TRBV24-1, the J call TRBJ1-2, with 8 bases matching TRBD1. V was clipped by 4 bases and J by 6 bases; unmatched bases: 9. The length of the CDR3 is 15 residues. Germline V gene lookup returns CDR1 KGHDR and CDR2 SFDVKD. The CDR3, as DNA: TGTGCCACCAGTGACGTTGGACAGGGACGGGATGGCTACACCTTC. Its protein product is CATSDVGQGRDGYTF.

The chain links TRBV9 to TRBJ1-3; weak D call: TRBD1 (5 bases). V was clipped by 3 bases and J by 0 bases, with 22 bases between them. The CDR3 is 19 residues long. CDR1 and CDR2 (germline): SGDLS, YYNGEE. The CDR3 reads CASSGQGLDSLDSGNTIYF. In DNA, the CDR3 is TGTGCCAGCAGCGGGCAGGGTTTAGACTCTTTAGACTCTGGAAACACCATATATTTT.

The rearrangement joins TRBV6-6 to TRBJ2-2, with 12 bases matching TRBD2. This CDR3 spans 20 amino acids. The V segment lost 6 bases and the J segment 1 base; nucleotides outside the gene matches: 15. The germline V gene has CDR1 MNHNY and CDR2 SVGAGI (reference sequence). CDR3 nucleotide sequence: TGTGCCAGCAGCCACGAGGGGGCTAGCGGGAGGGCCAGGAACACCGGGGAGCTGTTTTTT. Protein product: CASSHEGASGRARNTGELFF.

The V and J genes are TRBV7-2 and TRBJ2-7, with a possible D match to TRBD2 (5 bases). V lost 3 bases to trimming and J lost 2 bases, with 11 bases between them. This CDR3 contains 14 residues. Germline loops: CDR1 SGHTA, CDR2 FQGNSA. DNA of the CDR3: TGTGCCAGCAGCTTTGGGCTAGCTGCCTACGAGCAGTACTTC. This gives the protein CASSFGLAAYEQYF.

The rearrangement links TRBV29-1 to TRBJ1-1; D not resolved. The CDR3 spans 19 residues. Trimming took off 0 bases at V and 1 base at J, with 24 bases between the two ends. Germline V gene sequence: CDR1 SQVTM, CDR2 ANQGSEA. CDR3 in amino acids: CSVEDLIFGSKSGNTEAFF. For the CDR3, the DNA is TGCAGCGTTGAAGATCTTATTTTTGGAAGTAAAAGCGGGAACACTGAAGCTTTCTTT.

The rearrangement joins TRBV28 to TRBJ1-6; possibly TRBD1 for D (5 bases). This CDR3 is 14 amino acids long. Trimming took off 2 bases at V and 10 bases at J, with 12 bases between the two ends. CDR1 and CDR2 from the germline V gene are MDHEN and SYDVKM. CDR3 in DNA: TGTGCCAGCAGTTTACGCCAGGGAGGGTCACCCCTCCACTTT. It yields the protein CASSLRQGGSPLHF.

The chain employs TRBV10-1 and TRBJ2-7, with TRBD2 matching over 8 bases. V gave up 0 bases and J gave up 3 bases; unmatched junction bases: 4. Germline V gene data show CDR1 as WNHNN and CDR2 as SYGVQD (reference sequence). CDR3 size: 15 residues. In DNA form, the CDR3 reads TGCGCCAGCAGTGAGTCAGTAGCGGGGAACTACGAGCAGTACTTC. Protein sequence: CASSESVAGNYEQYF.

This clone is a singleton in its sample. The rearrangement links TRBV3-1 (or the pseudogene TRBV3-2) to TRBJ2-5; D is ambiguous. Deletions cut 2 bases from V and 2 bases from J, with 18 bases between. This CDR3 region has 17 residues. Germline values: CDR1 LGHDT, CDR2 YNNKEL (reference sequence). In DNA form, the CDR3 reads TGTGCCAGCAGCCAACCTGGCGGAGTGAGTTTACAAGAGACCCAGTACTTC. Its protein product is CASSQPGGVSLQETQYF.

This chain uses TRBV4-1 with TRBJ1-5, with TRBD1 matching over 8 bases. The junction had 8 bases not matched to a gene; V was cut back by 3 bases and J by 7 bases. CDR3 length equals 15 residues. Germline V CDR1 and CDR2: MGHRA, YSYEKL. CDR3 nucleotides: TGCGCCAGCAGCCAGCGACAGGGGACCGGCCAGCCCCAGCATTTT. Translated, it gives CASSQRQGTGQPQHF.

The CDR3 loop reads CASSPSGQGITDTQYF. The CDR3 bases are TGCGCCAGCAGCCCCTCAGGACAGGGGATAACAGATACGCAGTATTTT. The gene calls are TRBV5-1 and TRBJ2-3; 9 bases align to TRBD1. CDR1 and CDR2 (germline): SGHRS, YFSETQ. The CDR3 is 16 residues long. The trim removed 4 bases at V and 3 bases at J, leaving 9 bases unmatched.

The chain joins TRBV5-4 to TRBJ1-2; 10 bases are shared with TRBD1. CDR3 length: 15 amino acids. Unmatched junction bases numbered 10, after V lost 4 bases and J lost 7 bases. Germline V CDR1 and CDR2: SGHNT, YYREEE (reference sequence). This chain's CDR3 is CASSNSGTGDPGYTF. The CDR3 DNA reads TGTGCCAGCAGCAACAGCGGGACAGGGGATCCTGGCTACACCTTC.

To note about this clone: One junction end does not reproduce the germline sequence, and a read error may be involved. DNA for the CDR3: TGTGCTAGCAGCCCCACTAGCGGTTATTACAATGAGCAGTTCTTC. Translated, it gives CASSPTSGYYNEQFF. The chain employs TRBV7-7 and TRBJ2-1; 8 bases line up with TRBD2. The CDR3 covers 15 residues. The germline CDR1 and CDR2 sequences are SSHAT and FNYEAQ (reference sequence).

The table lists this clone with a few counts. This chain links TRBV4-2 with TRBJ2-7, with 12 bases aligning to TRBD1. V was clipped by 3 bases and J by 0 bases; unmatched bases: 15. Germline CDR1 and CDR2: LGHNA and YNFKEQ. This CDR3 has 20 amino acids. CDR3 in amino acids: CASSHRPRDRGPRSSYEQYF. DNA of the CDR3: TGTGCCAGCAGCCATAGGCCCCGGGACAGGGGGCCCCGGAGCTCCTACGAGCAGTACTTC.

The V and J genes are TRBV19 and TRBJ1-5, with D maybe TRBD1 (5 bases). This CDR3 is built from 14 residues. Germline CDR1 and CDR2: LNHDA and SQIVND (reference sequence). With 3 bases removed from V and 2 bases from J, the gap between germline ends came to 8 bases. CDR3 sequence: CASSMVQGNQPQHF. The CDR3 DNA is TGTGCCAGTAGTATGGTACAGGGCAATCAGCCCCAGCATTTT.

The rearrangement links TRBV2 to TRBJ1-2, with D possibly TRBD1 on 5 matching bases. This CDR3 has 14 amino acids. Trimming shortened V by 9 bases and J by 3 bases, and 17 bases separated the two germline ends. Looked up from germline, CDR1 is SNHLY and CDR2 is FYNNEI. CDR3: CASSEGQGYYGYTF. The CDR3 DNA follows: TGTGCCAGTTCGGAGGGGCAGGGTTACTATGGCTACACCTTC.

This clone appeared once. V gene TRBV7-2 combines with J gene TRBJ2-1; 8 nucleotides agree with TRBD2. CDR3 length: 15 amino acids. The germline V gene encodes CDR1 SGHTA and CDR2 FQGNSA. The V and J ends lost 5 bases and 8 bases, in that order; junction bases with no gene match: 11. The CDR3 sequence: CASSRAGGGIDEQFF. The CDR3 DNA follows: TGTGCCAGCAGCCGGGCAGGCGGGGGGATCGATGAGCAGTTCTTC.

The chain couples TRBV7-9 to TRBJ1-2; no definite D call. Trimming shortened V by 5 bases and J by 8 bases, and 12 bases separated the two germline ends. The CDR3 is 12 residues long. Per the germline V gene, CDR1 is SEHNR and CDR2 is FQNEAQ (reference sequence). The chain's CDR3 is CASSLDLGGYTF. In DNA, the CDR3 is TGTGCCAGCAGCCTTGATTTGGGCGGCTACACCTTC.

The J gene is TRBJ1-5, the V gene TRBV5-1; D uncertain. The V and J ends lost 0 bases and 6 bases respectively, with 7 bases between them. The CDR3 covers 13 residues. Germline lookup yields CDR1 SGHRS and CDR2 YFSETQ. DNA for the CDR3: TGCGCCAGCAGCTTGGACTCGGGTCAGCCCCAGCATTTT. Protein product: CASSLDSGQPQHF.

J is TRBJ1-6 and V is TRBV9; 7 bases fit TRBD1. Germline V lookup: CDR1 SGDLS, CDR2 YYNGEE. The CDR3 contains 16 residues. With 3 bases clipped from V and 10 bases from J, the junction kept 13 bases outside the gene matches. CDR3 region: CASSADLTGLLSPLHF. CDR3 sequence (DNA): TGTGCCAGCAGCGCCGACCTGACAGGGTTATTATCACCCCTCCACTTT.

The V gene is TRBV5-6, the J gene TRBJ1-4; 8 bases are a match to TRBD1. The V segment lost 0 bases and the J segment 10 bases; nucleotides outside the gene matches: 5. Germline V gene data show CDR1 as SGHDT and CDR2 as YYEEEE. The CDR3 is made up of 14 amino acids. CDR3 protein: CASSLVAGGGKLFF. CDR3 DNA sequence: TGTGCCAGCAGCTTGGTGGCAGGGGGCGGAAAACTGTTTTTT. Variable domain in full (rest from reference TRBV5-6 and TRBJ1-4): DAGVTQSPTHLIKTRGQQVTLRCSPKSGHDTVSWYQQALGQGPQFIFQYYEEEERQRGNFPDRFSGHQFPNYSSELNVNALLLGDSALYLCASSLVAGGGKLFFGSGTQLSVL.